This is a list of T cell receptor beta chains from one sample in a study of post-analysis software for immune sequencing data. TCRdb ran MiXCR on the PCR reads and lists one entry per CDR3 protein. This table has 600,000 to 700,000 distinct CDR3 sequences, approximately 59% appearing once. The sequenced sample was blood. These TCRs come from a girl aged 2 to 10 with multiple sclerosis. Both conserved end residues are part of each CDR3. The D gene is left open where the match is weak. Clone size, where shown, is once, few, many, or a class for clones that have expanded.

clone_size	d_call	v_call	j_call	cdr3_nt	cdr3_aa
few	NA	TRBV29-1	TRBJ2-1	TGCAGCGTTGGCCAGGGGAATGAGCAGTTCTTC	CSVGQGNEQFF
once	TRBD2	TRBV25-1	TRBJ2-7	TGTGCCAGCAGTGAACAACTAGCGGGAGAGGACGAGCAGTACTTC	CASSEQLAGEDEQYF
NA	TRBD1	TRBV20-1	TRBJ2-1	TGCAGTGCTAGAGGGAACAGGGGGGACAATGAGCAGTTCTTC	CSARGNRGDNEQFF
NA	TRBD2	TRBV15	TRBJ2-1	TGTGCCACCAGCAATTTAGGAGCGGGAGGGTACTACAATGAGCAGTTCTTC	CATSNLGAGGYYNEQFF
NA	TRBD2	TRBV7-2	TRBJ2-3	TGTGCCAGCAGCGCCCGCGGGGGGGCCGGAGATACGCAGTATTTT	CASSARGGAGDTQYF
NA	NA	TRBV12-3/TRBV12-4	TRBJ1-2	TGTGCCAGCGACGGCAGAGGGCTGAAATACGGCTACACCTTC	CASDGRGLKYGYTF
NA	TRBD1	TRBV12-3/TRBV12-4	TRBJ2-1	TGTGCCAGCAAGCTTTATCAAGGGACAGGGAGATCCTACAATGAGCAGTTCTTC	CASKLYQGTGRSYNEQFF
NA	TRBD2	TRBV20-1	TRBJ2-3	TGCAGTGTGAAAAGCGGGGGGGGAGGCACAGATACGCAGTATTTT	CSVKSGGGGTDTQYF
few	TRBD2	TRBV7-2	TRBJ2-3	TGTGCCAGCAGCGCAATAGCGCGGGGGAACACAGATACGCAGTATTTT	CASSAIARGNTDTQYF
few	TRBD2	TRBV20-1	TRBJ2-3	TGCAGTGCTAGACTGGGACTAGCGGGAGGAGATACGCAGTATTTT	CSARLGLAGGDTQYF
NA	NA	TRBV29-1	TRBJ2-5	TGCAGCGTTCTATTCTGGGGGGCCCAAGAGACCCAGTACTTC	CSVLFWGAQETQYF
NA	NA	TRBV4-3	TRBJ2-3	TGCGCCAGCAGCCAAGGGCGAACAACGCATACGCAGTATTTT	CASSQGRTTHTQYF
NA	NA	TRBV15	TRBJ2-3	TGTGCCACCAGCAGCCTCAGAGGGCAGGGACCCACAGATACGCAGTATTTT	CATSSLRGQGPTDTQYF
NA	NA	TRBV6-6	TRBJ2-1	TGTGCCAGCAGTAAGCCAGGGGAGGAGACCCAGTTCTTC	CASSKPGEETQFF
NA	NA	TRBV20-1	TRBJ2-1	TGCAGTGCTAGAGATCTCGGTTCCTACAATGAGCAGTTCTTC	CSARDLGSYNEQFF
NA	NA	TRBV7-2	TRBJ1-4	TGTGCCAGCAGCTTGGATATTAATGAAAAACTGTTTTTT	CASSLDINEKLFF
NA	NA	TRBV9	TRBJ2-3	TGTGCCAGCAGCGTAAAAGGTCTGGGGGGAACAGATACGCAGTATTTT	CASSVKGLGGTDTQYF